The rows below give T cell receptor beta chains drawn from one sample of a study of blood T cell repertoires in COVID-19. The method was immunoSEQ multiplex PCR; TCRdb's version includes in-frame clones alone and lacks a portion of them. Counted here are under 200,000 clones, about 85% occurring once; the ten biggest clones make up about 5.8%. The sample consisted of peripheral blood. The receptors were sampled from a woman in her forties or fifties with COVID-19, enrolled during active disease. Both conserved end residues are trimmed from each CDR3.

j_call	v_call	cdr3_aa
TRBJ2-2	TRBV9	ASSQGLNTGELF
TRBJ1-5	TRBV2	ASSTGGIANQPQH
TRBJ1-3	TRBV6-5	ASSYEKRGNTIY
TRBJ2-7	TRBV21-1	ASSKGMTASY
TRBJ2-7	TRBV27	ASSNTTSSYEQY
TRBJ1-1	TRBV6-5	ATINGGGTEAF
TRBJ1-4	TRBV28	ASSLGGNEKLF
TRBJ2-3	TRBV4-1	ASSQVSLAGGLGDTQY
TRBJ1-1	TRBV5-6	ASSFTGGSNTEAF
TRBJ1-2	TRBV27	ASGKAGTDIVYGYT
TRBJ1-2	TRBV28	ASSFQGGGYGYT
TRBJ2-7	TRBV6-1	ASSEAPAVRGEQY
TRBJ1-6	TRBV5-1	ASSLTGFNSPLH
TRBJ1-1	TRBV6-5	ASHDRRLSEAF
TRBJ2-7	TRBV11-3	ASSLDARGQFSYEQY
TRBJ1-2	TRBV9	ASSVGQGGNYGYT
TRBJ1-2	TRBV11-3	ASSLEVRFGRGSYGYT
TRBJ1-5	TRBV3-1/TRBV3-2	ASSQGGRANQPQH
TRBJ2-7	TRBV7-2	ASSIYVGVNGREQY
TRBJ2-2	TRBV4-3	ASSQDRGNTGELF
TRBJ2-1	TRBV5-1	ASSFRSSDYYNEQF
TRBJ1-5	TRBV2	ASNGQGVGQPQH
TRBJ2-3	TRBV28	ASSLWGTSKHTQY